The 16 T cell receptor beta chains in this list originate from one sample, sequenced in a study of shared clonotypes between healthy human individuals. Produced via immunoSEQ multiplex PCR; TCRdb's table is partial and in-frame only. The sample has roughly 2,300,000 clones; 80% to 95% are singletons. The sequenced sample was naive CD4+ T cells from PBMCs. Subset of the sample: CD45RA+ positively selected. The receptor set was obtained from a young man in good health. Some clones in this sample may be carry-over from other donors' samples.

For the CDR3, the DNA is TGTGCCAGCAGTCGGGACAGGGAAGCCTACGAGCAGTACTTC. Protein: CASSRDREAYEQYF. The chain uses TRBV2 and TRBJ2-7, with 9 bases fitting TRBD1. The CDR3 has 14 residues. In germline, CDR1 is SNHLY, CDR2 FYNNEI. After removal of 5 bases from V and 2 bases from J, the junction contained 4 bases not matched to a gene.

V and J are TRBV28 and TRBJ2-3; TRBD1 or TRBD2 may be the D gene (6 bases each). V shed 5 bases and J shed 0 bases, with 12 bases lying between them. The CDR3 has 15 amino acids. Germline CDR1 and CDR2: MDHEN and SYDVKM. CDR3 sequence: CASSAGHSSTDTQYF. In DNA form, the CDR3 reads TGTGCCAGCAGTGCGGGACACTCTAGCACAGATACGCAGTATTTT.

This clone is a singleton in its sample. The chain is built from TRBV5-1 and TRBJ1-5; D is perhaps TRBD1 (6 bases). V gave up 0 bases and J gave up 6 bases, with 13 bases separating them. CDR1 and CDR2 (germline): SGHRS, YFSETQ. The CDR3 covers 15 residues. CDR3 region: CASSLGTGARQPQHF. CDR3 nucleotides: TGCGCCAGCAGCTTGGGTACGGGGGCGCGTCAGCCCCAGCATTTT.

The CDR3 sequence: CARDRGDHQPQHF. In nucleotides, the CDR3 is TGTGCCAGGGACAGGGGGGACCATCAGCCCCAGCATTTT. The chain links TRBV27 to TRBJ1-5, with TRBD1 identical over 10 bases. Germline V gene lookup returns CDR1 MNHEY and CDR2 SMNVEV (reference sequence). The CDR3 sequence is 13 residues long. J lost 5 bases, V lost 9 bases, and 4 bases had no gene match.

This clone was seen a handful of times. This chain connects TRBV10-3 to TRBJ1-1; D remains ambiguous. Per germline, CDR1 ENHRY and CDR2 SYGVKD. V lost 2 bases and J 0 bases, leaving 13 bases between the germline ends. The CDR3 spans 16 residues. The CDR3 loop reads CAISENRMRVNTEAFF. CDR3 nucleotides: TGTGCCATCAGTGAGAATCGTATGAGGGTGAACACTGAAGCTTTCTTT.

The rearrangement joins TRBV28 to TRBJ2-7, with 9 positions matching TRBD1. Germline loops: CDR1 MDHEN, CDR2 SYDVKM. Germline trimming cut 3 bases from V and 7 bases from J; bases unmatched to any gene: 4. This CDR3 is 13 amino acids long. The CDR3: CASSLTGGREQYF. The CDR3 bases are TGTGCCAGCAGTTTGACAGGGGGAAGGGAGCAGTACTTC.

The rearrangement joins TRBV4-1 to TRBJ2-2; D tentatively fits TRBD1 or TRBD2 (7 bases each). Germline V gene lookup returns CDR1 MGHRA and CDR2 YSYEKL. V shed 11 bases and J shed 6 bases, with 25 bases lying between them. This CDR3 comprises 16 residues. CDR3 residues: CASWGRQGGGPGELFF. As DNA, the CDR3 is TGCGCCTCGTGGGGACGACAGGGAGGGGGACCCGGGGAGCTGTTTTTT.

DNA for the CDR3: TGCGCCAGCAGCCAAGGGCAGCTCGGCGCTAACTATGGCTACACCTTC. Protein: CASSQGQLGANYGYTF. The chain combines TRBV4-1 with TRBJ1-2; unclear D gene. The ends were cut back, 1 base at V and 0 bases at J, with 12 bases in the middle. The CDR3 length is 16 residues. The germline V gene has CDR1 MGHRA and CDR2 YSYEKL.

The V and J genes are TRBV30 and TRBJ1-1, with D hard to call. V lost 2 bases to trimming and J lost 8 bases, with 15 bases between them. There are 13 residues in the CDR3. Germline V gene sequence: CDR1 GTSNPN, CDR2 SVGIG (reference sequence). The CDR3 loop reads CAWSSVKFGEAFF. The CDR3 DNA reads as TGTGCCTGGAGTTCTGTAAAGTTCGGGGAAGCTTTCTTT.

The chain uses TRBV9 and TRBJ2-3; the D is unclear. Trimming shortened V by 7 bases and J by 2 bases, and 8 bases separated the two germline ends. The CDR3 sequence is 12 residues long. CDR1 and CDR2 from the germline V gene are SGDLS and YYNGEE. The CDR3 DNA follows: TGTGCCAGCTCACTACTCACAGATACGCAGTATTTT. Protein: CASSLLTDTQYF.

The chain uses TRBV18 and TRBJ2-1; D perhaps matches TRBD2 (6 bases). Germline V gene lookup returns CDR1 KGHSH and CDR2 LQKENI. V was shortened by 0 bases and J by 1 base, with 10 bases between the two germline ends. The CDR3 contains 16 residues. CDR3 region: CASSPPVAASYNEQFF. For the CDR3, the DNA is TGTGCCAGCTCACCACCGGTAGCGGCTTCCTACAATGAGCAGTTCTTC.

The CDR3 DNA reads as TGTGCCAGCAGCGTAGTGGCAGTCAGTTCAAGTAGCACAGATACGCAGTATTTT. Protein: CASSVVAVSSSSTDTQYF. The chain links TRBV9 to TRBJ2-3; D remains ambiguous. Germline CDR1 reads SGDLS; CDR2 reads YYNGEE. The length of the CDR3 is 18 residues. The V gene lost 0 bases and the J gene lost 0 bases, with 17 bases spanning the gap.

The V gene is TRBV5-4, the J gene TRBJ1-2; D perhaps matches TRBD1 (5 bases). This CDR3 has 15 amino acids. Trimming stripped 4 bases from V and 0 bases from J, with 13 bases between. Germline V CDR1 and CDR2: SGHNT, YYREEE (reference sequence). The DNA of the CDR3 is TGTGCCAGCAGCCCTAGTGGGACGGCTAACTATGGCTACACCTTC. Translating it yields CASSPSGTANYGYTF.

This chain links TRBV28 with TRBJ2-7, with 7 nucleotides matching TRBD2. The CDR3 consists of 16 residues. Germline assignment: CDR1 MDHEN and CDR2 SYDVKM. V gave up 6 bases and J gave up 0 bases; unmatched junction bases: 11. CDR3 residues: CASSFTIGRFSYEQYF. The DNA of the CDR3 is TGTGCCAGCAGCTTTACAATCGGGAGGTTCTCCTACGAGCAGTACTTC.

The chain's CDR3 is CATSRGGDTQYF. For the CDR3, the DNA is TGTGCCACCAGCAGAGGTGGAGATACGCAGTATTTT. The chain recombines TRBV15 with TRBJ2-3; D not certain. Trimming pared 1 base from V and 5 bases from J, leaving 4 bases between. CDR3 length: 12 amino acids. CDR1 and CDR2 from the germline V gene are LNHNV and YYDKDF (reference sequence).

The chain recombines TRBV6-1 with TRBJ1-4; 9 positions match TRBD1. The CDR3 is 15 residues long. The germline gives CDR1 MNHNS, CDR2 SASEGT. Losses at the gene ends were 4 bases for V and 8 bases for J; bases not matched to a gene: 8. In DNA, the CDR3 is TGTGCCAGCAGTGCCAGGGACAGGGTGAGGGAAAAACTGTTTTTT. Protein sequence: CASSARDRVREKLFF.